This T cell receptor (beta chain) was identified during a study of post-analysis software for immune sequencing data. cDNA libraries for TCR beta contained unique molecular identifiers. TCRdb independently ran MiXCR on the PCR reads; one entry per CDR3 protein. Here the sample spans about 770,000 distinct CDR3 sequences, around 45% being singletons. Sequencing was done on a sample of blood. The TCR originated in a girl aged 5-17 years with multiple sclerosis.

For the CDR3, the DNA is TGTGCCAGCAGTTCCGGGCGCGGCTACACAGATACGCAGTATTTT. Translation gives CASSSGRGYTDTQYF. V usage is TRBV6-2 or TRBV6-3 and J usage is TRBJ2-3; D is unclear. The V end was cut by 4 bases, the J end by 2 bases, with 13 bases between. This CDR3 is 15 amino acids long. Germline V gene data show CDR1 as MNHEY and CDR2 as SVGEGT.